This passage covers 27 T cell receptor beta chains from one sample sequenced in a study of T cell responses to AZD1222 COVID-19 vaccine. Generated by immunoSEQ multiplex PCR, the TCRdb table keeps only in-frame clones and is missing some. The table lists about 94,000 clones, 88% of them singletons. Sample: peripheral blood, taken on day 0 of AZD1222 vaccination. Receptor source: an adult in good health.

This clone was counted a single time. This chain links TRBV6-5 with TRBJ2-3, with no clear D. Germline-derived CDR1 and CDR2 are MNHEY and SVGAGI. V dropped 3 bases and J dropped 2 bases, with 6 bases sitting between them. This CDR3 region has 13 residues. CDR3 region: CASSYQDTDTQYF. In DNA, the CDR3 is TGTGCCAGCAGTTATCAGGACACAGATACGCAGTATTTT.

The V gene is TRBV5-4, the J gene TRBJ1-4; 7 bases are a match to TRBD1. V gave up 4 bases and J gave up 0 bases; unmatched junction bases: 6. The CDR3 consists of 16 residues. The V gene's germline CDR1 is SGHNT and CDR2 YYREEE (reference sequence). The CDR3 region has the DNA TGTGCCAGCAGCAACCGACAGGGCTCAACTAATGAAAAACTGTTTTTT. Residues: CASSNRQGSTNEKLFF.

CDR3 in DNA: TGTGCCTGGAGTCCCCAAGTTGGCGGCTACACCTTC. Translating gives CAWSPQVGGYTF. The chain links TRBV30 to TRBJ1-2; no reliable D call. CDR3 length: 12 residues. The V end lost 2 bases, the J end lost 8 bases, and 12 bases lay between the germline ends. The germline V gene encodes CDR1 GTSNPN and CDR2 SVGIG (reference sequence).

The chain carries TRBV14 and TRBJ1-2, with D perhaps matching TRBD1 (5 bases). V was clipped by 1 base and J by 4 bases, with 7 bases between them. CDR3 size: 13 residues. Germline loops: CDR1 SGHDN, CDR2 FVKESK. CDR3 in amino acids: CASSQGGIYGYTF. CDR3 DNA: TGTGCCAGCAGCCAAGGGGGGATCTATGGCTACACCTTC. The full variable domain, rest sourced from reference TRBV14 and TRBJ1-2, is EAGVTQFPSHSVIEKGQTVTLRCDPISGHDNLYWYRRVMGKEIKFLLHFVKESKQDESGMPNNRFLAERTGGTYSTLKVQPAELEDSGVYFCASSQGGIYGYTFGSGTRLTVV.

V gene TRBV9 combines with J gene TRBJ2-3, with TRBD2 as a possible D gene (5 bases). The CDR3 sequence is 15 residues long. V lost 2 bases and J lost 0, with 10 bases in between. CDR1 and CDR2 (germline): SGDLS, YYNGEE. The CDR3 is CASSVGGLSTDTQYF. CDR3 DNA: TGTGCCAGCAGCGTCGGCGGGCTTAGCACAGATACGCAGTATTTT.

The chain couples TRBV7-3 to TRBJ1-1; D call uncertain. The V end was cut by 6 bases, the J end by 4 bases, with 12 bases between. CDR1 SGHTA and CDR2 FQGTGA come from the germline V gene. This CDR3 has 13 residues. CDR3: CASSSGTRTEAFF. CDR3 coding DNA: TGTGCCAGCAGTTCGGGAACTCGCACTGAAGCTTTCTTT.

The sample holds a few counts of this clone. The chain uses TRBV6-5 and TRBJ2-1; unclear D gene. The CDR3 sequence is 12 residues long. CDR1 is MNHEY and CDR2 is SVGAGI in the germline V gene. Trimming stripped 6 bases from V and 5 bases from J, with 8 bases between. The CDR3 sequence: CASSDFNNEQFF. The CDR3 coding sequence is TGTGCCAGCAGCGACTTTAACAATGAGCAGTTCTTC.

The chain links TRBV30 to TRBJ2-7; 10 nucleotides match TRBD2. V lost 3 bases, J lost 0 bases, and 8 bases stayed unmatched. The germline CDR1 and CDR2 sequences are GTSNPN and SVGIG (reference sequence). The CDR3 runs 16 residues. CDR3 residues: CAWRSGLAGVSYEQYF. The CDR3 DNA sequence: TGTGCCTGGAGGTCCGGGCTAGCGGGGGTCTCCTACGAGCAGTACTTC. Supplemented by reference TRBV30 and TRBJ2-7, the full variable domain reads SQTIHQWPATLVQPVGSPLSLECTVEGTSNPNLYWYRQAAGRGLQLLFYSVGIGQISSEVPQNLSASRPQDRQFILSSKKLLLSDSGFYLCAWRSGLAGVSYEQYFGPGTRLTVT.

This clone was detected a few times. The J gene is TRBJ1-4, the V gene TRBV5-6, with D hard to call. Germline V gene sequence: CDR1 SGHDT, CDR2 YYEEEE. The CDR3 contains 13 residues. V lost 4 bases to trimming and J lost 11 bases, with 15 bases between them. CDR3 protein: CASSGNLIGKLFF. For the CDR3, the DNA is TGTGCCAGCAGCGGAAACTTAATAGGGAAACTGTTTTTT.

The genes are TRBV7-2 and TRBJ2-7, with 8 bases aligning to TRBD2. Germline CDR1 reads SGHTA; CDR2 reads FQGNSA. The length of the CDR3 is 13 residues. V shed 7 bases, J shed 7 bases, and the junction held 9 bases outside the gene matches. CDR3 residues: CASTIAGRGEQYF. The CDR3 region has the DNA TGTGCCAGCACAATAGCGGGGCGGGGGGAGCAGTACTTC.

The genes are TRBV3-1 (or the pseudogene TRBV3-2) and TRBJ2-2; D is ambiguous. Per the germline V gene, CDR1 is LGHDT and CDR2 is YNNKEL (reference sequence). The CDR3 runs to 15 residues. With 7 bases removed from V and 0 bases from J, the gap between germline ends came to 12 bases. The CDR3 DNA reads TGTGCCAGCACATTGGAGCCTACGAACACCGGGGAGCTGTTTTTT. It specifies CASTLEPTNTGELFF.

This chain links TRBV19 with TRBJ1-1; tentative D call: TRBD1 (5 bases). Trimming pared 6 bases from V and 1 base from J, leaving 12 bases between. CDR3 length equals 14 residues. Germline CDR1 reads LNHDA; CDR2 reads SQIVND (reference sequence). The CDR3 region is CASRSRTQNTEAFF. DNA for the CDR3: TGTGCCAGTAGGTCCCGGACACAGAACACTGAAGCTTTCTTT.

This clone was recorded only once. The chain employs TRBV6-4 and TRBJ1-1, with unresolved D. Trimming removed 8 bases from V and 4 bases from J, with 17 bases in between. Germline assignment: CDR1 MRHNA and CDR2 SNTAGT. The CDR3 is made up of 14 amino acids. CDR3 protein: CASSIGLGSTEAFF. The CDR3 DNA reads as TGTGCCAGCTCGATCGGACTAGGGAGCACTGAAGCTTTCTTT.

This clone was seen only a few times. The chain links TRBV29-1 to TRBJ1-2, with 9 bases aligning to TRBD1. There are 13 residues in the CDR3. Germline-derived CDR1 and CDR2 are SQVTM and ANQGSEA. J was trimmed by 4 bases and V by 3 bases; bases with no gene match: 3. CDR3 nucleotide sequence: TGCAGCGTTGACGGACAGGGGATCTATGGCTACACCTTC. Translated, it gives CSVDGQGIYGYTF.

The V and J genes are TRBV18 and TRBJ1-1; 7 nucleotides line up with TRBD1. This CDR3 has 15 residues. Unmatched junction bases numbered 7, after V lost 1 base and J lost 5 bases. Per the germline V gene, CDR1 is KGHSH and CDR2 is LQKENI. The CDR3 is CASSPLQGSGTEAFF. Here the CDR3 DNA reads TGTGCCAGCTCACCACTACAGGGGAGTGGAACTGAAGCTTTCTTT.

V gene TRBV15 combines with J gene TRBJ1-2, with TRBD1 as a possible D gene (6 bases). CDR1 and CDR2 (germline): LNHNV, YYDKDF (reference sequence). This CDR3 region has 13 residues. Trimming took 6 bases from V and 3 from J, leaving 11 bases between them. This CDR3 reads CATSQGMDYGYTF. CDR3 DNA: TGTGCCACCAGTCAGGGGATGGACTATGGCTACACCTTC.

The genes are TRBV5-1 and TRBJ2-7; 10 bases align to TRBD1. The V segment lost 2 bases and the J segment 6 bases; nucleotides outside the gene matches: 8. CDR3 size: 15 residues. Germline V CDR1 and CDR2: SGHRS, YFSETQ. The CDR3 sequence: CASSLGWTGGGEQYF. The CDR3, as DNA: TGCGCCAGCAGCTTAGGCTGGACAGGGGGTGGCGAGCAGTACTTC.

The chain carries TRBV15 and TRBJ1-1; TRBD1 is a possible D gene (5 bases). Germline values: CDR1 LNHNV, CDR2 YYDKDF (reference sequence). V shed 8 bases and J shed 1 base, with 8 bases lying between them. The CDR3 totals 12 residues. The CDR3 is CATLQGNTEAFF. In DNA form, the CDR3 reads TGTGCCACCCTTCAGGGGAACACTGAAGCTTTCTTT.

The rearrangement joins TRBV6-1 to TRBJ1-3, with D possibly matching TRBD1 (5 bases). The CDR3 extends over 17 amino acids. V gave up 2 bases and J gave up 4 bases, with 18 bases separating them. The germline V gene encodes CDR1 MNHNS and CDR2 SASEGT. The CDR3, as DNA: TGTGCCAGCAGTGAAAGGGACGAATCTTCCTGGGGAAACACCATATATTTT. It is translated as CASSERDESSWGNTIYF.

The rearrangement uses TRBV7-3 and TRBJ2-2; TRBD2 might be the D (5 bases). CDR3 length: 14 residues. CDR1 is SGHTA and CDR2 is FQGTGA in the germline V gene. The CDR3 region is CATRGPGNTGELFF. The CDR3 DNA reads TGTGCTACCAGAGGGCCCGGAAACACCGGGGAGCTGTTTTTT.

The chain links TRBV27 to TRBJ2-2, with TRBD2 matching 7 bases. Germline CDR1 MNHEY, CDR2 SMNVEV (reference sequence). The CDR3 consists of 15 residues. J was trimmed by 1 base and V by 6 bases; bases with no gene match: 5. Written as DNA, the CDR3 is TGTGCCAGCAGGTGGGGCGGGGGGAACACCGGGGAGCTGTTTTTT. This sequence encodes CASRWGGGNTGELFF.

The CDR3 region has the DNA TGCGCCAGCAGCCTACGCCCAGGGGGAGACATTCAGTACTTC. It encodes CASSLRPGGDIQYF. The genes are TRBV5-1 and TRBJ2-4, with 7 positions matching TRBD1. V trimming: 4 bases; J trimming: 8 bases; junction bases outside the gene matches: 9. The length of the CDR3 is 14 residues. Germline V gene lookup returns CDR1 SGHRS and CDR2 YFSETQ.

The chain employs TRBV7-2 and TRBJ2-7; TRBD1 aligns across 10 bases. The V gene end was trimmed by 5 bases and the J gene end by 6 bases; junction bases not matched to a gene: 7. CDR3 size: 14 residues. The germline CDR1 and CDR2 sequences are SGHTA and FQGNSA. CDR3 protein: CASSPDGTGAEQYF. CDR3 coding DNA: TGTGCCAGCAGCCCAGACGGGACAGGGGCCGAGCAGTACTTC.

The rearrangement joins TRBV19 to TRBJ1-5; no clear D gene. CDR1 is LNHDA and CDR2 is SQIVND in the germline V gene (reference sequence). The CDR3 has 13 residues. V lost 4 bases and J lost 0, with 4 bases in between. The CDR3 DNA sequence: TGTGCCAGTAGTACCAGTAGCAATCAGCCCCAGCATTTT. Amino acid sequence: CASSTSSNQPQHF.

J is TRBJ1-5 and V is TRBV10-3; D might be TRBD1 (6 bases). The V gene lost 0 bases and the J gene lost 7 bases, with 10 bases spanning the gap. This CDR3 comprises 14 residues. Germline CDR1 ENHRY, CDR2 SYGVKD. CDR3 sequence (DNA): TGTGCCATCAGTGAGTCTAGGGGGTGGCAGCCCCAGCATTTT. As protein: CAISESRGWQPQHF.

The CDR3 spells CASSLATFYGYTF. CDR3 nucleotide sequence: TGTGCCAGCAGCTTAGCAACCTTCTATGGCTACACCTTC. The gene calls are TRBV7-8 and TRBJ1-2; D remains unclear. The CDR3 has 13 residues. V was cut by 0 bases and J by 4 bases, with 6 bases left in between. CDR1 and CDR2 (germline): SGHVS, FQNEAQ.

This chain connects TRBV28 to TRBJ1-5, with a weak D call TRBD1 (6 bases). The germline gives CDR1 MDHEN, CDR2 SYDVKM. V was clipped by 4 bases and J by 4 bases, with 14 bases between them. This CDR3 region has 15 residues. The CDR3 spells CASSSPGHLNQPQHF. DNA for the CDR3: TGTGCCAGCAGTTCCCCGGGACACCTAAATCAGCCCCAGCATTTT. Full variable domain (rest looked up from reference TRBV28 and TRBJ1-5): DVKVTQSSRYLVKRTGEKVFLECVQDMDHENMFWYRQDPGLGLRLIYFSYDVKMKEKGDIPEGYSVSREKKERFSLILESASTNQTSMYLCASSSPGHLNQPQHFGDGTRLSIL.